This TCR beta chain was identified during a study of T-cell reconstitution after alpha-beta-depleted transplantation in children. This sample's TCRbeta library carried unique molecular identifier barcodes. Each CDR3 protein is one row after TCRdb ran MiXCR on the PCR reads. The sample carries roughly 90,000 distinct CDR3 sequences, 9.5% to 15% recorded once. This clonotype was recorded many times. This sequence was found in a human donor who donated a stem cell graft to a child with inherited bone marrow failure. The specimen comprised PBMCs from the stem cell graft donor, sampled from the stem cell graft.

The CDR3 DNA sequence: TGTGCCAGCAGTATGGCGGCCTCTAGCACAGATACGCAGTATTTT. Translation gives CASSMAASSTDTQYF. This rearrangement joins TRBV6-5 to TRBJ2-3; D is uncertain. V shed 5 bases and J shed 0 bases, with 12 bases lying between them. Germline V gene data show CDR1 as MNHEY and CDR2 as SVGAGI. The length of the CDR3 is 15 residues.